The 3 T cell receptor beta chains below were found in one sample sequenced in a study of blood T cell repertoires in COVID-19. The data were produced by immunoSEQ multiplex PCR, yet TCRdb's version contains in-frame clones alone and is incomplete. The sample carries under 200,000 clones, 85% to 90% recorded once. What was sequenced was peripheral blood. The receptor source for this set is a man aged 40-49 years with active or convalescent COVID-19.

This chain uses TRBV6-5 with TRBJ2-7; 8 bases are a match to TRBD2. This CDR3 is built from 16 residues. Germline CDR1 and CDR2: MNHEY and SVGAGI. After removal of 0 bases from V and 3 bases from J, the junction contained 7 bases not matched to a gene. CDR3 in amino acids: CASSYSGSGSGYEQYF. The CDR3 DNA follows: TGTGCCAGCAGTTACTCGGGAAGCGGGAGTGGCTACGAGCAGTACTTC.

The chain joins TRBV9 to TRBJ1-3; D gene ambiguous. V lost 0 bases to trimming and J lost 0 bases, with 10 bases between them. The CDR3 has 16 amino acids. CDR1 SGDLS and CDR2 YYNGEE come from the germline V gene. CDR3 in amino acids: CASSVGLPNSGNTIYF. DNA for the CDR3: TGTGCCAGCAGCGTAGGCCTGCCTAACTCTGGAAACACCATATATTTT.

The chain is built from TRBV19 and TRBJ1-5; no reliable D call. Germline assignment: CDR1 LNHDA and CDR2 SQIVND (reference sequence). Trimming took off 3 bases at V and 6 bases at J, with 15 bases between the two ends. This CDR3 is 15 amino acids long. The CDR3 nucleotides read TGTGCCAGTAGTATTGTTCCGCGGGGAAGTCAGCCCCAGCATTTT. It is translated as CASSIVPRGSQPQHF.